A selection of T cell receptor beta chains follows, all from one sample in a study of blood T cell repertoires in COVID-19. The repertoire was sequenced with immunoSEQ multiplex PCR; TCRdb's copy has only in-frame clones and lacks some. The sample consists of 200,000 to 250,000 clones, around nine tenths of them appearing once. The specimen was peripheral blood. The receptors originated from a man aged 60 to 69 with COVID-19, enrolled during active disease. CDR3s include the opening cysteine and the closing phenylalanine or tryptophan. D genes are given only for firm matches. The listing skips clone size in some rows; elsewhere it reads once, few, many or a size class.

V gene	D gene	J gene	clone size	CDR3 DNA	CDR3 protein
TRBV20-1	NA	TRBJ1-2	NA	TGCAGTGGCACCGGAGGCTATGGCTACACCTTC	CSGTGGYGYTF
TRBV28	TRBD2	TRBJ2-7	NA	TGTGCTGGGTGGGGGAGGGGTTCCGAGCAGTACTTC	CAGWGRGSEQYF
TRBV7-9	NA	TRBJ2-7	once	TGTGCCAGCAGCTTTCTGCCGCGGCGGGTGGAATACGAGCAGTACTTC	CASSFLPRRVEYEQYF
TRBV6-2/TRBV6-3	NA	TRBJ1-3	few	TGTGCCAGCAGTTATGGACACCCTTTCGGAAACACCATATATTTT	CASSYGHPFGNTIYF
TRBV7-9	TRBD1	TRBJ2-2	NA	TGTGCCAGCAGCGGCACCGGGACAGGAGTTAACACCGGGGAGCTGTTTTTT	CASSGTGTGVNTGELFF
TRBV4-3	NA	TRBJ1-1	NA	TGCGCCAGCAGCCAAGAACAAAACACTGAAGCTTTCTTT	CASSQEQNTEAFF
TRBV7-8	TRBD1	TRBJ1-2	few	TGTGCCAGCAGCGCGACGGGACAGGGTAGCTATGGCTACACCTTC	CASSATGQGSYGYTF
TRBV6-1	NA	TRBJ2-2	NA	TGTGCCAGCAGTGAAGGGCGGGTCAACACCGGGGAGCTGTTTTTT	CASSEGRVNTGELFF
TRBV19	NA	TRBJ1-2	NA	TGTGCCAGTAGTATAGATGGGGGCGATGGCTACACCTTC	CASSIDGGDGYTF
TRBV3-1/TRBV3-2	TRBD1	TRBJ1-2	NA	TGTGCCAGCAGCCAAGAGAGACAGGGAAGGACCTTC	CASSQERQGRTF
TRBV11-2	NA	TRBJ1-4	NA	TGTGCCAGCAGTCCTGGGGGCAGGAATAATGAAAAACTGTTTTTT	CASSPGGRNNEKLFF
TRBV2	NA	TRBJ2-3	NA	TGTGCCAGCGCCTGGACTCCTTCAAAGGATACGCAGTATTTT	CASAWTPSKDTQYF
TRBV15	TRBD1	TRBJ1-1	NA	TGTGCCACCAGCGAGGACAGGGGGTTGTTTACTGAAGCTTTCTTT	CATSEDRGLFTEAFF
TRBV29-1	NA	TRBJ1-2	NA	TGCAGCGAACGGACAGATAACTATGGCTACACCTTC	CSERTDNYGYTF
TRBV5-4	NA	TRBJ1-2	NA	TGTGCCAGCAGCCAGGACAGCTATGGCTACACCTTC	CASSQDSYGYTF
TRBV7-2	NA	TRBJ1-6	NA	TGTGCCAGCAGCCCCCGCACCCCAGGGGTATCCTATAATTCACCCCTCCACTTT	CASSPRTPGVSYNSPLHF
TRBV7-9	NA	TRBJ1-2	NA	TGTGCCAGCAGCCCACCGGACATTTATGATGGCTACACCTTC	CASSPPDIYDGYTF
TRBV9	TRBD1	TRBJ2-3	NA	TGTGCCAGCAGCTCAAGGGACAGGGAGACGCAGTATTTT	CASSSRDRETQYF
TRBV25-1	NA	TRBJ1-6	once	TGTGCCAGCCAGGACAGCTCCTATAATTCACCCCTCCACTTT	CASQDSSYNSPLHF
TRBV12-3/TRBV12-4	TRBD1	TRBJ2-7	NA	TGTGCCAGCAGATACACAGGGGCCGAGCAGTACTTC	CASRYTGAEQYF
TRBV23-1	TRBD1	TRBJ1-5	NA	TGCGCCAGCAGTCAATGTAGAACAGGGGGAAGCAATCAGCCCCAGCATTTT	CASSQCRTGGSNQPQHF
TRBV7-3	TRBD2	TRBJ2-1	NA	TGTGCCAGCAGCCCCGGACTTGGAGCGGGAGGGCCTTTCTCCAATGAGCAGTTCTTC	CASSPGLGAGGPFSNEQFF
TRBV9	TRBD1	TRBJ2-1	NA	TGTGCCAGCAGCGTAGTTGGGACAGACAGCTACAATGAGCAGTTCTTC	CASSVVGTDSYNEQFF
TRBV7-2	NA	TRBJ1-5	NA	TGTGCCAGCAGCGCCACGGGTAATCAGCCCCAGCATTTT	CASSATGNQPQHF
TRBV3-1/TRBV3-2	TRBD2	TRBJ2-3	NA	TGTGCCAGCAGCCAAGTGGGCCTGGGCAGCGGGAGGGCCACAGATACGCAGTATTTT	CASSQVGLGSGRATDTQYF
TRBV19	NA	TRBJ1-1	NA	TGTGCCAGTAGTATGCGAGGTACCACTGAAGCTTTCTTT	CASSMRGTTEAFF
TRBV28	NA	TRBJ1-6	once	TGTGCCAGCAGTTACACTCAGGCAGGGCCTAATTCACCCCTCCACTTT	CASSYTQAGPNSPLHF
TRBV7-2	NA	TRBJ1-1	NA	TGTGCCAGCAGCTTCCCCAGGGAGAACACTGAAGCTTTCTTT	CASSFPRENTEAFF
TRBV2	TRBD1	TRBJ1-1	NA	TGTGCCAGCTTATCGGACAGGGGTGGTACTGAAGCTTTCTTT	CASLSDRGGTEAFF
TRBV7-9	TRBD1	TRBJ1-6	NA	TGTGCCAGCAGCTTAGGACAGGGTGGTTCACCCCTCCACTTT	CASSLGQGGSPLHF
TRBV19	NA	TRBJ1-1	NA	TGTGCCAGTAGTGCGCGTCTGGGTAGGGAGACTGAAGCTTTCTTT	CASSARLGRETEAFF
TRBV25-1	NA	TRBJ1-6	NA	TGTGCCAGCAGTGAATTCAGAGGGAATTCACCCCTCCACTTT	CASSEFRGNSPLHF
TRBV29-1	NA	TRBJ1-2	once	TGCAGCGGTGCGACAGGTAACGGCTATGGCTACACCTTC	CSGATGNGYGYTF
TRBV14	NA	TRBJ2-7	NA	TGTGCCAGCAGCCAAGTTGGACTTAGCTCCTACGAGCAGTACTTC	CASSQVGLSSYEQYF